This T cell receptor (beta chain) derives from a study of metastatic and nonmetastatic thyroid tumors. Using MiXCR, TCRdb re-called clones from the PCR reads. In the table there are some 84,000 clones, approximately 9% of which are singletons. Nobody among the patients had been given any treatment before thyroid surgery. Trimming cost V 5 bases and J 1 base; bases outside gene matches: 8. Germline CDR1 reads LNHDA; CDR2 reads SQIVND (reference sequence). CDR3 length equals 15 residues. Many counts were recorded for this clone. The origin of this receptor is a female donor with papillary thyroid cancer or a benign thyroid nodule (not recorded which). Some clones in this sample may be carry-over from other donors' samples. The V and J genes are TRBV19 and TRBJ2-7; 7 nucleotides align to TRBD1. Specimen: blood. CDR3 residues: CASSAPGTVSYEQYF. The CDR3 DNA is TGTGCCAGTAGTGCCCCGGGGACAGTTTCCTACGAGCAGTACTTC.